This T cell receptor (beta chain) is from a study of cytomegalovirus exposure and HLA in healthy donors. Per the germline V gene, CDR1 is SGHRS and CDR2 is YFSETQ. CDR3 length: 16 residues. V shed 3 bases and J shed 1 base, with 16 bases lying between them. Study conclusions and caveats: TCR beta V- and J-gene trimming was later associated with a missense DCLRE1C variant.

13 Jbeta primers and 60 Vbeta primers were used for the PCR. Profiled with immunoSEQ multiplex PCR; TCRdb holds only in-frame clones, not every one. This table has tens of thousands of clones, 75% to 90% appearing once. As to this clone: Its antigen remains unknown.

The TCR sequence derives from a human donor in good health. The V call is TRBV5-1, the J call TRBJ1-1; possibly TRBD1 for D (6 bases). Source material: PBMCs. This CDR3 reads CASSSGHGNSNTEAFF. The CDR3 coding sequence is TGCGCCAGCAGCTCGGGACATGGAAACTCGAACACTGAAGCTTTCTTT.